Below are 6 T cell receptor beta chains sequenced from a single sample in a study of T cells in tumors after PD-1 blockade. Measured with immunoSEQ multiplex PCR; TCRdb has only the in-frame clones, and not every one. The table records around 34,000 clones, 73% of them present only once. This specimen was PBMCs, taken after anti-PD-1 treatment. These receptors were taken from a human donor with basal cell carcinoma.

This chain uses TRBV28 with TRBJ2-1, with 8 bases that match TRBD1. The J segment lost 3 bases and the V segment lost 5 bases, leaving 9 bases of the junction unmatched. The length of the CDR3 is 16 residues. CDR1 and CDR2 from the germline V gene are MDHEN and SYDVKM. The CDR3 sequence is CASSPRQGTVYNEQFF. CDR3 in DNA: TGTGCCAGCAGTCCCCGACAGGGGACGGTCTACAATGAGCAGTTCTTC.

In this sample, this clone turned up a few times. The rearrangement uses TRBV7-9 and TRBJ1-1, with D possibly TRBD1 on 5 matching bases. CDR3 size: 15 residues. Germline V gives CDR1 SEHNR, CDR2 FQNEAQ (reference sequence). Trimming left V 2 bases short and J 11 bases short, with 21 bases between. The CDR3 nucleotides are TGTGCCAGCAGCTTAAGTACGATGGGGGGAGTTCGGGCTTTCTTT. It yields the protein CASSLSTMGGVRAFF.

The V and J genes are TRBV29-1 and TRBJ2-7; tentatively, D is TRBD1 or TRBD2 (5 bases each). The CDR3 spans 13 residues. V lost 4 bases to trimming and J lost 7 bases, with 17 bases between them. Germline CDR1 reads SQVTM; CDR2 reads ANQGSEA. The CDR3 protein is CSVGDNGGGEQYF. CDR3 coding DNA: TGCAGCGTTGGAGACAACGGTGGGGGAGAGCAGTACTTC.

The CDR3 is CASSQAIASGTDTQYF. CDR3 DNA: TGTGCCAGCAGCCAAGCGATCGCTAGCGGCACAGATACGCAGTATTTT. The chain links TRBV3-1 (or the pseudogene TRBV3-2) to TRBJ2-3, with D maybe TRBD2 (6 bases). The CDR3 has 16 amino acids. CDR1 is LGHDT, CDR2 YNNKEL, per germline (reference sequence). V lost 1 base and J lost 1, with 12 bases in between.

The genes are TRBV9 and TRBJ2-1, with 10 bases matching TRBD2. V dropped 3 bases and J dropped 10; count of bases not matched to a gene: 1. Germline values: CDR1 SGDLS, CDR2 YYNGEE. This CDR3 has 12 residues. The CDR3 region has the DNA TGTGCCAGCAGCGCGACTAGCGGGGAGCAGTTCTTC. Protein: CASSATSGEQFF.

The chain has TRBV4-2 and TRBJ1-2; TRBD1 agrees at 9 bases. This CDR3 has 15 amino acids. Germline CDR1 is LGHNA and CDR2 is YNFKEQ. J gave up 7 bases and V 0 bases, and 6 bases lay outside the gene matches. The CDR3 protein is CASSQDPDRGRGYTF. CDR3 bases: TGTGCCAGCAGCCAAGATCCGGACAGGGGCCGTGGCTACACCTTC.